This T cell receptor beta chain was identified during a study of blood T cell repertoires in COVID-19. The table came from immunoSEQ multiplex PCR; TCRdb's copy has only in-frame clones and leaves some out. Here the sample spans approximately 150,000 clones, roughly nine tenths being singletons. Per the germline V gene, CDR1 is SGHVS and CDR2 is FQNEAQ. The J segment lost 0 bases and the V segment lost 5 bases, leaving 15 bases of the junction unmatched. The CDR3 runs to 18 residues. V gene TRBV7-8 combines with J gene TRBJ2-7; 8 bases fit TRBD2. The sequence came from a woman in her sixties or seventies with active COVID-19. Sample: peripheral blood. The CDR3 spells CASSPGTFGGRHSYEQYF. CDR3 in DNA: TGTGCCAGCAGCCCAGGGACTTTCGGCGGGAGGCACTCCTACGAGCAGTACTTC.